Included here is one T cell receptor beta chain sequence, with context. In the original processing: Amplification of reference gene primers provided the estimated nucleated cell counts. TCRdb keeps only in-frame clones here, not all; method: immunoSEQ multiplex PCR. That table gives V, J and clone size, and the DNA gave D and trimming. The data contain 110,000 or so clones, more than 80% of them singletons. This specimen comes from a study of blood T cell repertoires in COVID-19. This CDR3 comprises 15 residues. Germline CDR1 and CDR2: SGHNT and YENEEA. The V end was cut by 5 bases, the J end by 0 bases, with 11 bases between.

This sequence joins TRBV11-3 and TRBJ1-3; a weak D match, TRBD1 (5 bases). The source is an older woman with COVID-19, enrolled during active disease. Sequenced sample: peripheral blood. This chain's CDR3 is CASSLGGSSGNTIYF. The CDR3, as DNA: TGTGCCAGCAGCCTGGGGGGGAGCTCTGGAAACACCATATATTTT.